The T cell receptor beta chain described here comes from a study of blood T cells in healthy people across ages. Findings of the study overall: More naive CD4+ cells and higher diversity were found in long-lived than in aged donors.

Using a J-beta primer mix together with a sample-barcoded 5' primer, a second PCR was run for roughly 7 to 12 cycles. TCRdb reanalysed the 5' RACE reads using MiXCR and keeps one entry per CDR3 protein. The sample shows roughly 1,700,000 distinct CDR3 sequences, approximately 30% of them seen only once. Germline V CDR1 and CDR2: KGHDR, SFDVKD. This CDR3 is 18 amino acids long. Trimming at V came to 2 bases and at J to 10 bases, leaving 20 bases not matched to a gene. This clonotype was detected only a few times. Its specificity is unknown. Sequenced material: blood. V gene TRBV24-1 combines with J gene TRBJ2-7, with 9 bases matching TRBD1. This sequence originates from a woman aged 30 to 39 in good health. CDR3 amino acids: CATSDSPPGQGFQETQYF. For the CDR3, the DNA is TGTGCCACCAGTGATTCACCTCCCGGACAGGGGTTCCAAGAGACTCAGTACTTC.